The next 11 T cell receptor beta chains were all read from a single sample in a study of Ad26.COV2.S vaccination and SARS-CoV-2 variants (dated by TCRdb to about 2021). Reading the label with the study, this specimen's treatment or condition is: about 20 received Ad26.COV2.S at low or high dose, single or two shots; 5 received placebo; per-sample allocation not given. For vaccine and placebo recipients, repertoires were sequenced using samples collected on day 63 after the first injection. The receptor library was made with the immunoSEQ multiplex PCR assay. Entries here come from immuneACCESS through TCRdb and include only in-frame sequences with V and J called. Some clones fail to appear in such tables; in the studies checked, an unresolved V gene covers under half of the shortfall, and the cause of the remainder is unknown. The sample table records hundreds of thousands of clones; roughly 90% of these occur just once. The ten largest clones capture 1.5% of the sample.

Specimen: peripheral blood, collected in a trial of Ad26.COV2.S vaccine versus placebo. Source of these receptors: a person aged 18-65 years who received the Ad26.COV2.S COVID-19 vaccine or a placebo.

J is TRBJ1-1 and V is TRBV3-1 (or the pseudogene TRBV3-2), with 7 bases that match TRBD1. After removal of 6 bases from V and 0 bases from J, the junction contained 4 bases not matched to a gene. The CDR3 has 14 amino acids. Germline V gene data show CDR1 as LGHDT and CDR2 as YNNKEL (reference sequence). Written as DNA, the CDR3 is TGTGCCAGCAGACGGACAGGCATGAACACTGAAGCTTTCTTT. It specifies CASRRTGMNTEAFF.

The chain has TRBV30 and TRBJ2-1; D not resolved. Germline CDR1 and CDR2: GTSNPN and SVGIG (reference sequence). V was cut by 5 bases and J by 9 bases, with 11 bases left in between. This CDR3 region has 11 residues. The CDR3 DNA reads TGTGCCTGGGTTGGGGTACGTGAGCAGTTCTTC. Residues: CAWVGVREQFF. The full variable domain, its missing parts supplied by reference TRBV30 and TRBJ2-1, is SQTIHQWPATLVQPVGSPLSLECTVEGTSNPNLYWYRQAAGRGLQLLFYSVGIGQISSEVPQNLSASRPQDRQFILSSKKLLLSDSGFYLCAWVGVREQFFGPGTRLTVL.

The chain links TRBV24-1 to TRBJ2-3; D tentatively reads TRBD1 or TRBD2 (5 bases each). The germline gives CDR1 KGHDR, CDR2 SFDVKD. CDR3 length: 15 amino acids. Trimming took off 5 bases at V and 4 bases at J, with 15 bases between the two ends. CDR3 coding DNA: TGTGCCACCAGTGCCACGGGTCTGGGGGCAGATACGCAGTATTTT. The encoded protein is CATSATGLGADTQYF.

The chain employs TRBV19 and TRBJ2-3; 9 bases are shared with TRBD1. Germline loops: CDR1 LNHDA, CDR2 SQIVND (reference sequence). The ends lost 3 bases at V and 6 bases at J; junction bases unmatched: 7. CDR3 length: 15 amino acids. The CDR3 nucleotides are TGTGCCAGTAGTATCCGGGGACAGGGTGCGGATACGCAGTATTTT. Amino acids: CASSIRGQGADTQYF.

The chain has TRBV7-9 and TRBJ1-1; possible D gene TRBD1, 5 bases. Germline V gives CDR1 SEHNR, CDR2 FQNEAQ (reference sequence). V dropped 5 bases and J dropped 3 bases, with 22 bases sitting between them. There are 17 residues in the CDR3. The CDR3: CASSPWVGGTGDTEAFF. The CDR3 coding sequence is TGTGCCAGCAGCCCATGGGTTGGGGGGACCGGTGACACTGAAGCTTTCTTT.

Note on this clone: At the DNA level, this CDR3 is encoded by other sequences in the same sample as well. This chain joins TRBV12-3 or TRBV12-4 and TRBJ1-5; D gene ambiguous. The CDR3 contains 12 residues. V lost 4 bases, J lost 2 bases, and 3 bases lay in between. The CDR3 loop is CASSSGNQPQHF. CDR3 in DNA: TGTGCCAGCAGTTCCGGCAATCAGCCCCAGCATTTT.

The chain joins TRBV24-1 to TRBJ1-4, with D perhaps matching TRBD1 (5 bases). Trimming pared 5 bases from V and 0 bases from J, leaving 6 bases between. This CDR3 is 14 amino acids long. Germline V gene lookup returns CDR1 KGHDR and CDR2 SFDVKD. The CDR3 nucleotides read TGTGCCACCAGTGCGGGGGCAACTAATGAAAAACTGTTTTTT. Its translation is CATSAGATNEKLFF.

The rearrangement links TRBV6-6 to TRBJ1-4, with D perhaps TRBD1 (6 bases). Germline lookup yields CDR1 MNHNY and CDR2 SVGAGI (reference sequence). CDR3 size: 14 residues. V dropped 6 bases and J dropped 5 bases, with 13 bases sitting between them. CDR3: CASRGGMGNEKLFF. DNA for the CDR3: TGTGCCAGCAGAGGGGGGATGGGGAATGAAAAACTGTTTTTT.

The chain is built from TRBV30 and TRBJ1-1; D is undetermined. CDR1 and CDR2 from the germline V gene are GTSNPN and SVGIG (reference sequence). This CDR3 spans 12 amino acids. Trimming removed 5 bases from V and 2 bases from J, with 9 bases in between. The CDR3 coding sequence is TGTGCCTGGGGCGGGCCCAACACTGAAGCTTTCTTT. Its protein is CAWGGPNTEAFF.

The gene calls are TRBV5-6 and TRBJ2-7; 12 positions agree with TRBD2. The V gene's germline CDR1 is SGHDT and CDR2 YYEEEE. The CDR3 totals 16 residues. With 5 bases clipped from V and 4 bases from J, the junction kept 10 bases outside the gene matches. The CDR3 DNA is TGTGCCAGCAGGCGGACTAGCGGGACCAGGGGGTACGAGCAGTACTTC. Protein sequence: CASRRTSGTRGYEQYF.

The chain employs TRBV20-1 and TRBJ1-1; D is unclear. Per the germline V gene, CDR1 is DFQATT and CDR2 is SNEGSKA (reference sequence). This CDR3 has 11 amino acids. V was shortened by 5 bases and J by 11 bases, with 15 bases between the two germline ends. The chain's CDR3 is CSAVSRARAFF. In DNA form, the CDR3 reads TGCAGTGCTGTTTCTCGGGCGAGGGCTTTCTTT.